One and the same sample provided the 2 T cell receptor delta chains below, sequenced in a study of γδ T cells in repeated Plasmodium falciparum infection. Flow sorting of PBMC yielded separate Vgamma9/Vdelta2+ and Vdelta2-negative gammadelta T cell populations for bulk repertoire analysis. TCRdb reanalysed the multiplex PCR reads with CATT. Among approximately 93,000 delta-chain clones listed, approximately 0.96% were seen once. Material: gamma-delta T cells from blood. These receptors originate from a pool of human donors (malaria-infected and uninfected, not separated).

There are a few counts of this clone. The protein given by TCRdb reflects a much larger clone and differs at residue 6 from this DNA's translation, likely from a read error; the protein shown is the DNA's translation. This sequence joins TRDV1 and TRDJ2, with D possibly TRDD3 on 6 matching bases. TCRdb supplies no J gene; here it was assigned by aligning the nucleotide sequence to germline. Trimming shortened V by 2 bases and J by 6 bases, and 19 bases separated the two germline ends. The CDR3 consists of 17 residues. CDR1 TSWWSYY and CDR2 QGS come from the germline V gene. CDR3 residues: CALGESDWGSLSAQLFF. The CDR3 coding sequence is TGTGCTCTTGGGGAATCTGATTGGGGGTCCTTGTCAGCACAACTCTTCTTT.

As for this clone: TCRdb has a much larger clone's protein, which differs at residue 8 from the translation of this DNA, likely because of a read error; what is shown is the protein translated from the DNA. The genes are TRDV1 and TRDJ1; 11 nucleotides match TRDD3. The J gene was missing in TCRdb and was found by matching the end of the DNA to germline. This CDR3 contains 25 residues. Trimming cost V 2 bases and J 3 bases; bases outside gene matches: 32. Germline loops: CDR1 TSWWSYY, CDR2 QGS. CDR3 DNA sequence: TGTGCTCTTGGGGAAGTGCCTGAACGGAGTCCCCGGATCATGGGGGATACGCGTCCATCCGATAAACTCATCTTT. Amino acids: CALGEVPERSPRIMGDTRPSDKLIF.